These T cell receptor beta chains were read from a single sample in a study of T cell repertoires in cytomegalovirus infection. TCRdb recomputed calls from the reads with MiXCR, one row per CDR3 protein. The sample carries 100,000 to 150,000 distinct CDR3 sequences, approximately 30% recorded once. Their antigens are not known. The material sequenced was CD8+ T cells from cultured PBMCs, taken from culture after CMV antigen stimulation. The receptors originated from a human donor in good health (CMV status not recorded). Some clones in this sample may be carry-over from other donors' samples. CDR3s include the opening cysteine and the closing phenylalanine or tryptophan. A D gene is named only where the DNA matches it firmly. Not every row has a clone size; where given, it reads once, few, many or a size class.

CDR3 DNA,CDR3 protein,D gene,CDR3 length,J gene,clone size,V gene
TGTGCCACCAGCAGAGATACCTCTGGGGCCAACGTCCTGACTTTC,CATSRDTSGANVLTF,.,15,TRBJ2-6,.,TRBV15
TGTGCCAGCAGCGCTACCTGGGGCAGTCACTATGGCTACACCTTC,CASSATWGSHYGYTF,.,15,TRBJ1-2,few,TRBV7-6
TGTGCCAGCAGTAAGATCGGGACAGGGAATCAGCCCCAGCATTTT,CASSKIGTGNQPQHF,TRBD1,15,TRBJ1-5,few,TRBV6-5
TGTGCCAGCAGCTATGGACAGGGACCTTTCACAGATACGCAGTATTTT,CASSYGQGPFTDTQYF,TRBD1,16,TRBJ2-3,few,TRBV7-9
TGTGCCGTCGGGCCCCCGGGCACTGAAGCTTTCTTT,CAVGPPGTEAFF,.,12,TRBJ1-1,.,TRBV27
TGCGCCAGCAGCCAAGATGAGGGATCTGGAAACACCATATATTTT,CASSQDEGSGNTIYF,.,15,TRBJ1-3,.,TRBV4-3
TGTGCCAGCAGTTACTCGAGCCAGCCCCAGCATTTT,CASSYSSQPQHF,.,12,TRBJ1-5,.,TRBV6-6
TGTGCCAGCAGCTTTTGGGGGCCCCCTGGGGAGACCCAGTACTTC,CASSFWGPPGETQYF,.,15,TRBJ2-5,few,TRBV11-1
TGCAGCGCCAGACAGGGATGGGACGAGCAGTACTTC,CSARQGWDEQYF,TRBD1,12,TRBJ2-7,.,TRBV29-1
TGTGCCAGCAGTTACTCCCTTGATTGGTACAATGAGCAGTTCTTC,CASSYSLDWYNEQFF,.,15,TRBJ2-1,.,TRBV6-6
TGCAGCGTTGTGGGGGACAACTATGGCTACACCTTC,CSVVGDNYGYTF,.,12,TRBJ1-2,few,TRBV29-1
TGTGCCAGCAGCGTAGTTTGGGACGGACAACAGTTCTTT,CASSVVWDGQQFF,.,13,TRBJ1-1,once,TRBV9
TGTGCCAGCAGCTTAAAAGTAGTGTCATCCCACGAGCAGTACTTC,CASSLKVVSSHEQYF,.,15,TRBJ2-7,.,TRBV7-2
TGTGCCAGCAGCCGGAGTGGGGGGGCGCAGGAAAAACTGTTTTTT,CASSRSGGAQEKLFF,.,15,TRBJ1-4,many,TRBV7-6
TGTGCCAGCAGCTTAGGGGGGGGCCTTCCAGATACGCAGTATTTT,CASSLGGGLPDTQYF,.,15,TRBJ2-3,few,TRBV7-2
TGTGCCAGCAGCTTAGTCGGCAGGGGCAATCAGCCCCAGCATTTT,CASSLVGRGNQPQHF,.,15,TRBJ1-5,.,TRBV7-9
TGCGCCAGCAGTCAAATTTCTAGCCTTACGGACAGGGAGTACGAGCAGTACTTC,CASSQISSLTDREYEQYF,TRBD1,18,TRBJ2-7,.,TRBV23-1
TGTGCCAGCAGCTCACTCAGGTGGGAGACTAGCGGGGACCCGAGCTCCTACGAGCAGTACTTC,CASSSLRWETSGDPSSYEQYF,TRBD2,21,TRBJ2-7,many,TRBV7-2
TGTGCCAGCAGCTTAGCGTTCGGTAGCAACACTGAAGCTTTCTTT,CASSLAFGSNTEAFF,.,15,TRBJ1-1,few,TRBV7-6
TGCAGCGTTGAACGTGGGGCAGGTCGTCCCACAGATACGCAGTATTTT,CSVERGAGRPTDTQYF,.,16,TRBJ2-3,.,TRBV29-1
TGTGCCAGCAGCTTAGAGTCACTAGCGCCCTACAATGAGCAGTTCTTC,CASSLESLAPYNEQFF,TRBD2,16,TRBJ2-1,.,TRBV7-2
TGTGCCAGCAGCATTACAGGGTCGACCACTGAAGCTTTCTTT,CASSITGSTTEAFF,.,14,TRBJ1-1,few,TRBV27
TGCAGCGTTGAAGCGCCTGTCGTAAACAGGGGGGCTGAAGCTTTCTTT,CSVEAPVVNRGAEAFF,TRBD1,16,TRBJ1-1,.,TRBV29-1
TGTGCCAGCAACCGGGACAGGGGTTTTGGGAACACTGAAGCTTTCTTT,CASNRDRGFGNTEAFF,TRBD1,16,TRBJ1-1,few,TRBV7-4
TGCGCCAGCAGCCCGGACACTTTCGTCGAGCAGTACTTC,CASSPDTFVEQYF,.,13,TRBJ2-7,.,TRBV5-1
TGTGCCAGCAGTTTCCGCGGGCCTTCCTACGAGCAGTACTTC,CASSFRGPSYEQYF,.,14,TRBJ2-7,.,TRBV6-8
TGTGCCAGCAGAAAACGGATATTTGGGGATATGAACACTGAAGCTTTCTTT,CASRKRIFGDMNTEAFF,.,17,TRBJ1-1,many,TRBV7-2
TGTGCCAGCGAGCTCGGGACAGTAAACACTGAAGCTTTCTTT,CASELGTVNTEAFF,TRBD1,14,TRBJ1-1,.,TRBV2
TGTGCCAGCAGTTCCCCAGGGGGCGAAAGTTCCGGGGAGCTGTTTTTT,CASSSPGGESSGELFF,TRBD1,16,TRBJ2-2,.,TRBV6-6
TGTGCCAGCAGCCCCGGGTGGGGCCCTAATCAGCCCCAGCATTTT,CASSPGWGPNQPQHF,.,15,TRBJ1-5,many,TRBV5-6
TGTGCCAGCAGTGTATTGGGGCCGGTCGGAGCGGATACGCAGTATTTT,CASSVLGPVGADTQYF,.,16,TRBJ2-3,.,TRBV6-2/TRBV6-3
TGTGCCAGCAGTGAAAGTTCGGGGGGGCTTGAGACCCAGTACTTC,CASSESSGGLETQYF,TRBD2,15,TRBJ2-5,.,TRBV25-1
TGTGCCAGCAGCTTAGTTGCTGGGGGCGACGAGCAGTACTTC,CASSLVAGGDEQYF,.,14,TRBJ2-7,.,TRBV7-9
TGTGCCAGCAGCCAAGGGGCAGGGGCGGAGGGCTACACCTTC,CASSQGAGAEGYTF,.,14,TRBJ1-2,.,TRBV4-1
TGCGCCAGCAGCCAAGATATAAATTCGGGCACCATATATTTT,CASSQDINSGTIYF,.,14,TRBJ1-3,.,TRBV4-1
TGTGCCAGCAGCCAAGGAGGGGGGTTGGCACCCCTCCACTTT,CASSQGGGLAPLHF,.,14,TRBJ1-6,.,TRBV3-1
TGTGCCAGCAGCCGATCGGGACAGACTAATGAAAAACTGTTTTTT,CASSRSGQTNEKLFF,TRBD1,15,TRBJ1-4,.,TRBV7-6
TGTGCCAGCAGTTATAACGTTGGGGGAATGGGCATGAGCACTGAAGCTTTCTTT,CASSYNVGGMGMSTEAFF,.,18,TRBJ1-1,.,TRBV6-6
TGTGCCAGCAGCTTCACAGGGTATAGCAATCAGCCCCAGCATTTT,CASSFTGYSNQPQHF,.,15,TRBJ1-5,.,TRBV7-2
TGTGCCATCAGTGAGTCCCCCGCTAGGCATCGATACTTC,CAISESPARHRYF,.,13,TRBJ2-4,few,TRBV10-3
TGCGCCAGCAGCCTCACAGTGGATTTCAATCAGCCCCAGCATTTT,CASSLTVDFNQPQHF,.,15,TRBJ1-5,.,TRBV4-1